The next 10 T cell receptor beta chains were all read from a single sample in a study of T cell repertoires in aging, cancer and after chemotherapy. Peripheral blood genomic DNA, not sorted cells or RNA, was the template. TRB rearrangements spanning V, D and J were amplified using mixed TRB-A/B primers. TCRdb passed the multiplex PCR reads through MiXCR, listing each CDR3 protein once. The sample contains roughly 1,800 distinct CDR3 sequences, 50% to 70% of which appear only once. The sample consisted of blood. The receptors here all came from a human donor with a blood cancer.

In nucleotides, the CDR3 is TGTGCCAGGGTACCCGACAGGGACTCCTACGAGCAGTACTTC. Encoded protein: CARVPDRDSYEQYF. The chain carries TRBV19 and TRBJ2-7; 7 bases are a match to TRBD1. The CDR3 contains 14 residues. Germline CDR1 reads LNHDA; CDR2 reads SQIVND (reference sequence). V gave up 9 bases and J gave up 0 bases; unmatched junction bases: 8.

The rearrangement links TRBV10-3 to TRBJ2-2, with 10 bases identical to TRBD1. The CDR3 covers 15 residues. The trim removed 6 bases at V and 3 bases at J, leaving 4 bases unmatched. Germline V gene data show CDR1 as ENHRY and CDR2 as SYGVKD. CDR3: CAISGQGVYTGELFF. CDR3 DNA sequence: TGTGCCATCAGCGGACAGGGGGTCTACACCGGGGAGCTGTTTTTT.

This clonotype was seen more than once but under ten times. J is TRBJ1-4 and V is TRBV6-2 or TRBV6-3, with a weak D call TRBD1 (6 bases). Between the trimmed V and J ends, which lost 6 bases and 8 bases, there was a span of 19 bases. In germline, CDR1 is MNHEY, CDR2 SVGEGT. The CDR3 covers 15 residues. DNA for the CDR3: TGTGCCAGCAGGGAAAGGACAGCGGCGGCGGAAAAACTGTTTTTT. Translation: CASRERTAAAEKLFF.

The chain links TRBV30 to TRBJ1-3, with D possibly matching TRBD1 (5 bases). Trimming stripped 4 bases from V and 4 bases from J, with 14 bases between. CDR3 length: 14 amino acids. The germline V gene encodes CDR1 GTSNPN and CDR2 SVGIG (reference sequence). The CDR3 DNA is TGTGCCTGGAAGTTCGGAGGGACCGGAAACACCATATATTTT. Its protein product is CAWKFGGTGNTIYF.

The rearrangement uses TRBV29-1 and TRBJ2-7; TRBD1 matches 8 bases. Trimming at V came to 6 bases and at J to 7 bases, leaving 8 bases not matched to a gene. CDR3 length: 12 amino acids. Germline V CDR1 and CDR2: SQVTM, ANQGSEA. CDR3 nucleotide sequence: TGCAGCGTCAGGGGGCGCACCGGGGAGCAGTACTTC. Its translation is CSVRGRTGEQYF.

The J gene is TRBJ2-5, the V gene TRBV19, with unresolved D. Trimming stripped 5 bases from V and 1 base from J, with 8 bases between. The germline CDR1 and CDR2 sequences are LNHDA and SQIVND (reference sequence). The CDR3 loop spans 13 amino acids. CDR3 amino acids: CASSRFRQETQYF. Written as DNA, the CDR3 is TGTGCCAGTAGTCGATTCCGCCAAGAGACCCAGTACTTC.

This clonotype was counted between two and nine times. The chain uses TRBV29-1 and TRBJ1-2; D gene ambiguous. The CDR3 runs to 14 residues. The V end lost 0 bases, the J end lost 4 bases, and 12 bases lay between the germline ends. The V gene's germline CDR1 is SQVTM and CDR2 ANQGSEA. Here the CDR3 DNA reads TGCAGCGTTGAAGATCGGGCCAGCCTCTATGGCTACACCTTC. This sequence encodes CSVEDRASLYGYTF. Drawing the rest from reference TRBV29-1 and TRBJ1-2, the complete variable domain is SAVISQKPSRDICQRGTSLTIQCQVDSQVTMMFWYRQQPGQSLTLIATANQGSEATYESGFVIDKFPISRPNLTFSTLTVSNMSPEDSSIYLCSVEDRASLYGYTFGSGTRLTVV.

CDR3 amino acids: CASSAPLGQDPETQYF. CDR3 bases: TGTGCCAGCAGTGCTCCCTTAGGACAGGACCCGGAGACCCAGTACTTC. The rearrangement links TRBV6-1 to TRBJ2-5; 7 nucleotides line up with TRBD1. The ends lost 4 bases at V and 5 bases at J; junction bases unmatched: 13. This CDR3 is 16 amino acids long. Germline CDR1 reads MNHNS; CDR2 reads SASEGT.

The table lists this clonotype with a few counts. The chain is built from TRBV29-1 and TRBJ2-2; 8 bases line up with TRBD1. CDR1 is SQVTM, CDR2 ANQGSEA, per germline. V shed 6 bases, J shed 1 base, and the junction held 4 bases outside the gene matches. CDR3 length equals 14 residues. CDR3 in amino acids: CSVFGTGNTGELFF. DNA for the CDR3: TGCAGCGTGTTTGGGACAGGGAACACCGGGGAGCTGTTTTTT.

The chain employs TRBV27 and TRBJ2-7; a weak D match, TRBD1 (5 bases). Germline-derived CDR1 and CDR2 are MNHEY and SMNVEV (reference sequence). With 3 bases removed from V and 5 bases from J, the gap between germline ends came to 20 bases. CDR3 length equals 16 residues. The CDR3 DNA is TGTGCCAGCAGTTTGGTCAGGGTTAGGGTCGCTGACGAGCAGTACTTC. Translation: CASSLVRVRVADEQYF.